Below, 25 T cell receptor beta chains from the same sample are listed, as sequenced in a study of T cells in Graves' hyperthyroidism and ophthalmopathy. Regions amplified from RNA transcripts were the TCR beta CDR3 regions. An initial round of RT-PCR targeting the TCR CDR3 relied on the HTBI primer set. TCRdb reanalysed the multiplex PCR reads using MiXCR and keeps one entry per CDR3 protein. The data show hundreds of thousands of distinct CDR3 sequences, with approximately 42% seen just once and 7% to 7.5% held by the top ten. Specimen: peripheral blood or thyroid tissue (not recorded which). The source of these receptors is an adult man with Graves' disease, either hyperthyroidism or ophthalmopathy (not recorded which).

The count of this clonotype is one. A much larger clone is a single base away; this may be a read error. The chain combines TRBV7-8 with TRBJ1-1; TRBD1 might be the D (6 bases). This CDR3 has 16 amino acids. Germline assignment: CDR1 SGHVS and CDR2 FQNEAQ. V lost 5 bases, J lost 0 bases, and 16 bases lay in between. CDR3 loop: CASSPVGGGMNTEAFF. The CDR3 DNA reads TGTGCCAGCAGCCCTGTTGGGGGCGGGATGAACACTGAAGCTTTCTTT.

The sample holds many counts of this clonotype. J is TRBJ1-1 and V is TRBV29-1, with D possibly matching TRBD1 (5 bases). V lost 0 bases and J 8 bases, leaving 7 bases between the germline ends. This CDR3 spans 11 amino acids. Germline V gene sequence: CDR1 SQVTM, CDR2 ANQGSEA. The CDR3, as DNA: TGCAGCGTTGAAGATCCAGGGGAAGCTTTCTTT. Amino acid sequence: CSVEDPGEAFF.

This clonotype was seen more than once but under ten times. The genes are TRBV29-1 and TRBJ1-1, with D maybe TRBD1 (6 bases). CDR3 length: 14 residues. The V and J ends lost 5 bases and 0 bases respectively, with 13 bases between them. Germline CDR1 and CDR2: SQVTM and ANQGSEA. CDR3 region: CSVRTRGMNTEAFF. The DNA for the CDR3 is TGCAGCGTTCGGACCAGGGGTATGAACACTGAAGCTTTCTTT.

This chain uses TRBV7-3 with TRBJ1-1, with TRBD1 matching over 7 bases. The junction had 10 bases not matched to a gene; V was cut back by 3 bases and J by 3 bases. The CDR3 is made up of 16 amino acids. Germline lookup yields CDR1 SGHTA and CDR2 FQGTGA. The CDR3, as DNA: TGTGCCAGCAGCTTCAACCCGACAGGGAAGTACACTGAAGCTTTCTTT. Translating gives CASSFNPTGKYTEAFF.

This clonotype was picked up a small number of times. The chain employs TRBV2 and TRBJ1-4; no definite D call. The V and J ends lost 7 bases and 0 bases respectively, with 9 bases between them. There are 14 residues in the CDR3. The germline V gene encodes CDR1 SNHLY and CDR2 FYNNEI. CDR3 loop: CASKQDATNEKLFF. CDR3 DNA sequence: TGTGCCAGCAAACAAGACGCAACTAATGAAAAACTGTTTTTT.

This clonotype was counted at least ten times. The V and J genes are TRBV19 and TRBJ1-5; D gene ambiguous. The CDR3 loop spans 14 amino acids. The germline V gene has CDR1 LNHDA and CDR2 SQIVND (reference sequence). Trimming pared 10 bases from V and 6 bases from J, leaving 19 bases between. CDR3 amino acids: CATMTEGDGQPQHF. In DNA form, the CDR3 reads TGTGCCACCATGACGGAGGGTGACGGTCAGCCCCAGCATTTT.

This clonotype was detected only a few times. The rearrangement joins TRBV11-3 to TRBJ1-4, with 9 bases fitting TRBD1. Germline CDR1 SGHNT, CDR2 YENEEA. With 5 bases clipped from V and 6 bases from J, the junction kept 4 bases outside the gene matches. This CDR3 spans 14 amino acids. CDR3 region: CASSDRTGDEKLFF. The CDR3 nucleotides read TGTGCCAGCAGCGACCGGACAGGGGATGAAAAACTGTTTTTT.

This sequence joins TRBV7-9 and TRBJ1-5, with D possibly TRBD1 on 5 matching bases. The CDR3 totals 14 residues. V shed 5 bases and J shed 6 bases, with 14 bases lying between them. Looked up from germline, CDR1 is SEHNR and CDR2 is FQNEAQ (reference sequence). The CDR3 DNA is TGTGCCAGCAGCCCCCCGGGGGACGCTCAGCCCCAGCATTTT. Protein product: CASSPPGDAQPQHF.

A note on this clonotype: Just one base apart from a much larger clone, this may be a read error. The chain has TRBV2 and TRBJ1-4; D unclear. Germline CDR1 reads SNHLY; CDR2 reads FYNNEI. This CDR3 region has 14 residues. DNA of the CDR3: TGTGCCAGCAGTGATGATGATTTGAATGAAGAACTGTTTTTT. Amino acids: CASSDDDLNEELFF.

This chain joins TRBV20-1 and TRBJ1-3; tentatively, D is TRBD1 (6 bases). CDR1 DFQATT and CDR2 SNEGSKA come from the germline V gene (reference sequence). Trimming took 0 bases from V and 1 from J, leaving 10 bases between them. This CDR3 has 15 residues. Written as DNA, the CDR3 is TGCAGTGCTAGAGATGCCAGGGGATCTGGAAACACCATATATTTT. Translation gives CSARDARGSGNTIYF.

The rearrangement uses TRBV7-9 and TRBJ2-5; 8 bases are a match to TRBD1. Germline V gives CDR1 SEHNR, CDR2 FQNEAQ (reference sequence). Unmatched junction bases numbered 8, after V lost 3 bases and J lost 5 bases. The CDR3 runs 15 residues. The CDR3 spells CASSFRDRRRETQYF. The CDR3 DNA is TGTGCCAGCAGCTTCCGGGACAGGCGGCGGGAGACCCAGTACTTC. The full variable domain, its missing parts supplied by reference TRBV7-9 and TRBJ2-5, is DTGVSQNPRHKITKRGQNVTFRCDPISEHNRLYWYRQTLGQGPEFLTYFQNEAQLEKSRLLSDRFSAERPKGSFSTLEIQRTEQGDSAMYLCASSFRDRRRETQYFGPGTRLLVL.

The gene calls are TRBV7-9 and TRBJ1-4; 8 bases align to TRBD1. The CDR3 is made up of 14 amino acids. Germline-derived CDR1 and CDR2 are SEHNR and FQNEAQ (reference sequence). The V and J ends lost 5 bases and 6 bases, in that order; junction bases with no gene match: 5. The CDR3 sequence is CASSLQGEDEKLFF. CDR3 DNA sequence: TGTGCCAGCAGCCTACAGGGGGAGGATGAAAAACTGTTTTTT.

This clonotype was seen a single time. This chain joins TRBV29-1 and TRBJ2-7, with 7 bases identical to TRBD2. In germline, CDR1 is SQVTM, CDR2 ANQGSEA. With 0 bases clipped from V and 7 bases from J, the junction kept 6 bases outside the gene matches. There are 13 residues in the CDR3. The CDR3 nucleotides are TGCAGCGTTGAAGAGGGAGGGTTCGGGGAGCAGTACTTC. It specifies CSVEEGGFGEQYF.

The chain links TRBV29-1 to TRBJ2-5, with 7 bases aligning to TRBD1. The CDR3 runs 11 residues. Germline lookup yields CDR1 SQVTM and CDR2 ANQGSEA. V lost 3 bases and J lost 7; bases outside the gene matches: 2. CDR3 amino acids: CSVDWTGTQYF. For the CDR3, the DNA is TGCAGCGTTGACTGGACAGGGACCCAGTACTTC.

The genes are TRBV20-1 and TRBJ1-5; no clear D. The CDR3 runs 17 residues. Trimming shortened V by 3 bases and J by 1 base, and 19 bases separated the two germline ends. CDR1 is DFQATT and CDR2 is SNEGSKA in the germline V gene (reference sequence). The CDR3 DNA sequence: TGCAGTGCTAGCTCCCTTAACGCCGGGATCAGCAATCAGCCCCAGCATTTT. Encoded protein: CSASSLNAGISNQPQHF.

The V gene is TRBV19, the J gene TRBJ2-7; 7 nucleotides agree with TRBD2. Germline lookup yields CDR1 LNHDA and CDR2 SQIVND (reference sequence). The CDR3 contains 15 residues. J gave up 5 bases and V 4 bases, and 11 bases lay outside the gene matches. CDR3 in amino acids: CASSRERDKRHEQYF. As DNA, the CDR3 is TGTGCCAGTAGTAGAGAGCGGGATAAGAGGCACGAGCAGTACTTC.

This clonotype was found a few times. This sequence joins TRBV12-3 or TRBV12-4 and TRBJ1-6, with D possibly TRBD1 on 5 matching bases. The CDR3 has 14 residues. The V gene lost 5 bases and the J gene lost 9 bases, with 14 bases spanning the gap. The CDR3 region is CASSPGLLGSPLHF. CDR3 bases: TGTGCCAGCAGTCCAGGGCTTTTAGGTTCACCCCTCCACTTT.

The table lists this clonotype with a few counts. This rearrangement joins TRBV7-8 to TRBJ2-2, with TRBD1 matching over 9 bases. CDR1 is SGHVS and CDR2 is FQNEAQ in the germline V gene. Losses at the gene ends were 5 bases for V and 4 bases for J; bases not matched to a gene: 8. This CDR3 has 16 residues. The CDR3 DNA reads TGTGCCAGCAGCCCCCCATGGGACAGGGCCACCGGGGAGCTGTTTTTT. The encoded protein is CASSPPWDRATGELFF.

Turning to this clonotype: Compared with germline, one end of the junction differs, possibly owing to a read error. The CDR3 DNA is TGCGCCAGCAGCCAAAGGGGGTGGGGGATGAACACTGAAGCTTTCTTT. It yields the protein CASSQRGWGMNTEAFF. The chain is built from TRBV9 and TRBJ1-1; tentative D call: TRBD1 (6 bases). Germline lookup yields CDR1 SGDLS and CDR2 YYNGEE. This CDR3 is 16 amino acids long.

This rearrangement joins TRBV29-1 to TRBJ1-2; D is unclear. The V end lost 6 bases, the J end lost 0 bases, and 8 bases lay between the germline ends. The CDR3 has 12 residues. Germline CDR1 is SQVTM and CDR2 is ANQGSEA. The CDR3 region is CSVDHANYGYTF. In nucleotides, the CDR3 is TGCAGCGTGGACCATGCTAACTATGGCTACACCTTC.

The sample holds one count of this clonotype. A much larger clone sits a single nucleotide away, making a read error possible. The rearrangement uses TRBV7-9 and TRBJ1-2; the match to TRBD1 covers 9 bases. The CDR3 is made up of 15 amino acids. The germline V gene has CDR1 SEHNR and CDR2 FQNEAQ (reference sequence). The V segment lost 5 bases and the J segment 9 bases; nucleotides outside the gene matches: 13. The chain's CDR3 is CASSPAPGQGRSYTF. Here the CDR3 DNA reads TGTGCCAGCAGCCCCGCCCCGGGACAGGGCCGAAGCTACACCTTC. Variable domain in full (rest from reference TRBV7-9 and TRBJ1-2): DTGVSQNPRHKITKRGQNVTFRCDPISEHNRLYWYRQTLGQGPEFLTYFQNEAQLEKSRLLSDRFSAERPKGSFSTLEIQRTEQGDSAMYLCASSPAPGQGRSYTFGSGTRLTVV.

This clonotype has a count of ten or more. This chain links TRBV20-1 with TRBJ1-4; 8 bases match TRBD1. CDR1 is DFQATT and CDR2 is SNEGSKA in the germline V gene (reference sequence). Trimming cost V 1 base and J 7 bases; bases outside gene matches: 8. CDR3 length: 15 residues. This CDR3 is CSARASTGGGEKLFF. The CDR3 DNA is TGCAGTGCTAGAGCGTCCACAGGGGGAGGTGAAAAACTGTTTTTT.

The chain couples TRBV7-2 to TRBJ1-5; the D gene is possibly TRBD1 (5 bases). CDR3 length: 16 amino acids. Germline lookup yields CDR1 SGHTA and CDR2 FQGNSA. The V end lost 5 bases, the J end lost 0 bases, and 14 bases lay between the germline ends. The CDR3 DNA reads as TGTGCCAGCAGCCCATTCGGGGGAAGTAGCAATCAGCCCCAGCATTTT. It encodes CASSPFGGSSNQPQHF.

V gene TRBV2 combines with J gene TRBJ1-5; TRBD1 matches 8 bases. The V gene's germline CDR1 is SNHLY and CDR2 FYNNEI. This CDR3 is 14 amino acids long. With V trimmed by 7 bases and J by 5 bases, 7 bases remained unmatched. This chain's CDR3 is CASTVTGGYQPQHF. In DNA, the CDR3 is TGTGCCAGCACCGTCACAGGGGGTTATCAGCCCCAGCATTTT.

This clonotype turned up a few times. V and J are TRBV14 and TRBJ1-1, with a possible D match to TRBD1 (5 bases). In germline, CDR1 is SGHDN, CDR2 FVKESK. This CDR3 contains 17 residues. V was cut by 2 bases and J by 0 bases, with 16 bases left in between. The CDR3: CASSQYTLGGMNTEAFF. The DNA for the CDR3 is TGTGCCAGCAGCCAATACACTTTGGGGGGAATGAACACTGAAGCTTTCTTT.